This T cell receptor beta chain was observed in a study of T cell responses to AZD1222 COVID-19 vaccine. Findings and caveats of the study: Repertoire samples came only from after the peak T cell response.

CDR3 length: 13 residues. Losses at the gene ends were 3 bases for V and 7 bases for J; bases not matched to a gene: 2. Germline V lookup: CDR1 LGHNA, CDR2 YSLEER. A word on this clone: Its matching antigen is unknown.

The method was immunoSEQ multiplex PCR; TCRdb's version includes in-frame clones alone and lacks a portion of them. The data show roughly 100,000 clones, about 86% seen once. The J gene is TRBJ1-5, the V gene TRBV4-3; 8 bases line up with TRBD1. The TCR comes from an adult in good health. The sample in question was peripheral blood, obtained on day 0 of AZD1222 vaccination. The CDR3 loop reads CASSHRTGQPQHF. In DNA form, the CDR3 reads TGCGCCAGCAGCCACCGGACAGGGCAGCCCCAGCATTTT.